This TCR beta chain was recorded in a study of beta chain features in type 1 diabetes. This clone has only a few counts. Its antigen is not identified. The collection from each donor was one heparinised blood draw averaging about 116 mL. Findings and limits, study-wide: Patients' naive, central memory and regulatory TCRB repertoires appeared more alike than those of healthy donors. Researchers could not determine here whether HLA type influences TCRB rearrangement.

This CDR3 comprises 16 residues. In germline, CDR1 is KGHSH, CDR2 LQKENI. Losses at the gene ends were 3 bases for V and 0 bases for J; bases not matched to a gene: 5. Expressed TCRB transcripts were sequenced because the isolated RNA had all been reverse transcribed beforehand. Regulatory, naive and central memory T cell samples averaged around 3.9 million reads. Some clones are missing from TCRdb's copy, which holds only in-frame ones; the method was immunoSEQ multiplex PCR. This sample carries about 140,000 clones, 6.9% of them seen once, and the ten largest clones take roughly 1.5%. The chain combines TRBV18 with TRBJ2-3; 8 bases are shared with TRBD2. This TCR came from a woman between 25 and 40 years old in good health. Input material: central memory CD4+ T cells from blood. CDR3 residues: CASSPRGERSTDTQYF. Here the CDR3 DNA reads TGTGCCAGCTCACCGCGGGGGGAGAGGAGCACAGATACGCAGTATTTT.